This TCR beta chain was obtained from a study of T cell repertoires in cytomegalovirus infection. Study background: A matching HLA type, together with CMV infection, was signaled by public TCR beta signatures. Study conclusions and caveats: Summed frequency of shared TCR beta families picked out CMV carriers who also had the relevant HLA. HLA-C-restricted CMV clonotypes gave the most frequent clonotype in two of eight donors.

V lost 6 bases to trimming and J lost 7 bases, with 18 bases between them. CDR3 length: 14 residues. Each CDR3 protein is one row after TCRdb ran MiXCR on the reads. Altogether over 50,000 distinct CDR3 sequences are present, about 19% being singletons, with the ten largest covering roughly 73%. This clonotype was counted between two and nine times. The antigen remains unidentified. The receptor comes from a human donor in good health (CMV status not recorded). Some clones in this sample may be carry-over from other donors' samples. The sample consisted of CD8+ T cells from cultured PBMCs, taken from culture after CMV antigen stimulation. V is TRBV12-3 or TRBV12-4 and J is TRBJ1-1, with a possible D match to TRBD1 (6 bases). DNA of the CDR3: TGTGCCAGCAGCCTGGGGCAGGGGAGAAGTGAAGCTTTCTTT. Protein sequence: CASSLGQGRSEAFF.